These T cell receptor beta chains were read from a single sample in a study of Graves' ophthalmopathy and Graves' hyperthyroidism. TCRdb reanalysed the multiplex PCR reads using MiXCR and keeps one entry per CDR3 protein. The data hold hundreds of thousands of distinct CDR3 sequences, with under 25% observed a single time. Sequenced input: peripheral blood. The receptors here all came from a woman under 30 with stable Graves' hyperthyroidism. Each CDR3 is given with its conserved first and last residue. A D gene is named only where the DNA matches it firmly. The size entry is marked missing in some rows and otherwise reads once, few, many or a size class.

V gene	D gene	clone size	J gene	CDR3 protein	CDR3 DNA
TRBV16	TRBD2	NA	TRBJ2-5	CASSQSEGGPQETQYF	TGTGCCAGCAGCCAATCGGAGGGAGGGCCGCAGGAGACCCAGTACTTC
TRBV30	NA	many	TRBJ1-2	CAWGGRTDYGYTF	TGTGCCTGGGGGGGGCGGACAGACTATGGCTACACCTTC
TRBV5-6	NA	NA	TRBJ1-2	CASSLERTDNYGYTF	TGTGCCAGCAGCTTGGAAAGGACAGATAACTATGGCTACACCTTC
TRBV6-2/TRBV6-3	NA	NA	TRBJ1-6	CASSYAALLPLHF	TGTGCCAGCAGCTACGCGGCCCTCCTACCCCTCCACTTT
TRBV11-1	TRBD2	many	TRBJ2-2	CASSLRTSGIHGGELFF	TGTGCCAGCAGCTTACGTACTAGCGGGATCCACGGCGGGGAGCTGTTTTTT
TRBV12-3/TRBV12-4	TRBD1	many	TRBJ2-7	CASSLRGQEAYEQYF	TGTGCCAGCAGTTTAAGGGGACAGGAGGCCTACGAGCAGTACTTC
TRBV5-1	NA	many	TRBJ2-7	CASSLDPDSYEQYF	TGCGCCAGCAGCTTGGATCCGGACTCCTACGAGCAGTACTTC
TRBV7-2	TRBD1	many	TRBJ1-1	CASSLSGQGASSEAFF	TGTGCCAGCAGCTTAAGCGGACAGGGGGCGTCTAGTGAAGCTTTCTTT
TRBV5-1	NA	many	TRBJ2-2	CASRNRVMNTGELFF	TGCGCCAGCAGAAACAGGGTTATGAACACCGGGGAGCTGTTTTTT
TRBV29-1	TRBD1	many	TRBJ1-3	CSVEDRAGGPGNTIYF	TGCAGCGTTGAAGATCGTGCAGGGGGCCCTGGAAACACCATATATTTT
TRBV12-3/TRBV12-4	NA	many	TRBJ1-6	CASSFDGESPLHF	TGTGCCAGCAGTTTTGATGGGGAGTCACCCCTCCACTTT
TRBV20-1	NA	many	TRBJ1-2	CSAPRWTASQSRGYTF	TGCAGTGCTCCCCGATGGACAGCCTCCCAATCTCGTGGCTACACCTTC
TRBV9	NA	few	TRBJ1-3	CASSVGVTSGNTIYF	TGTGCCAGCAGCGTAGGGGTCACGAGTGGAAACACCATATATTTT
TRBV28	TRBD1	many	TRBJ2-5	CASSLTGTGGWETQYF	TGTGCCAGCAGTCTGACCGGGACAGGGGGGTGGGAGACCCAGTACTTC
TRBV6-4	NA	many	TRBJ1-1	CASSDPPGPTGAMNTEAFF	TGTGCCAGCAGTGACCCGCCGGGGCCCACCGGGGCCATGAACACTGAAGCTTTCTTT
TRBV29-1	NA	many	TRBJ1-2	CSVEDLAHKAGYTF	TGCAGCGTTGAAGATCTGGCACACAAGGCTGGCTACACCTTC
TRBV3-1	NA	NA	TRBJ2-7	CASSQEGLYEQYF	TGTGCCAGCAGCCAAGAGGGCCTCTACGAGCAGTACTTC
TRBV7-2	NA	NA	TRBJ1-1	CASSRGVGNTEAFF	TGTGCCAGCAGCCGCGGGGTTGGGAACACTGAAGCTTTCTTT
TRBV6-5	NA	many	TRBJ1-5	CASSYGRNSNQPQHF	TGTGCCAGCAGTTACGGGAGGAATAGCAATCAGCCCCAGCATTTT
TRBV28	NA	few	TRBJ2-5	CASSFWGETQYF	TGTGCCAGCAGTTTTTGGGGAGAGACCCAGTACTTC
TRBV15	NA	many	TRBJ1-5	CATSRAGQPQHF	TGTGCCACCAGCAGAGCAGGGCAGCCCCAGCATTTT
TRBV27	NA	many	TRBJ2-2	CASSLDRGENTGELFF	TGTGCCAGCAGTTTAGATCGCGGGGAGAACACCGGGGAGCTGTTTTTT
TRBV12-3/TRBV12-4	NA	many	TRBJ1-3	CASSRDRSSNTIYF	TGTGCCAGCAGTCGCGACAGGAGTTCAAACACCATATATTTT
TRBV3-1	NA	few	TRBJ1-5	CASSSYNQPQHF	TGTGCCAGCAGCTCTTATAATCAGCCCCAGCATTTT
TRBV15	TRBD2	many	TRBJ2-2	CATQGASGGAGELFF	TGTGCCACCCAAGGGGCTAGCGGTGGGGCCGGGGAGCTGTTTTTT
TRBV7-6	TRBD1	many	TRBJ2-5	CASSLAGQGLQETQYF	TGTGCCAGCAGCTTAGCGGGACAGGGTCTACAAGAGACCCAGTACTTC
TRBV30	NA	few	TRBJ1-5	CAWMNQPQHF	TGTGCCTGGATGAATCAGCCCCAGCATTTT
TRBV6-5	TRBD1	many	TRBJ2-7	CASAGQALYEQYF	TGTGCCAGCGCGGGACAGGCCCTCTACGAGCAGTACTTC
TRBV3-1	TRBD1	NA	TRBJ1-1	CASSQDLRGFEAFF	TGTGCCAGCAGCCAAGATCTCAGGGGGTTCGAAGCTTTCTTT